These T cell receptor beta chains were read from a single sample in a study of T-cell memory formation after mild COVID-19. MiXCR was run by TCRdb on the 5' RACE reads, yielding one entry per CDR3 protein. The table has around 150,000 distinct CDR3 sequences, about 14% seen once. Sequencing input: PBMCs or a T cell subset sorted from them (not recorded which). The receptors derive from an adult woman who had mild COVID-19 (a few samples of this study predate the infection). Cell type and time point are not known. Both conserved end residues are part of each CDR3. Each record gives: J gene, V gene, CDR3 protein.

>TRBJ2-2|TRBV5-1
CASSLPGRTNTGELFF
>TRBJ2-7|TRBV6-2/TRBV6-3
CASSTPYRGQHEQYF
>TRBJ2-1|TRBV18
CAGPSGRARNEQFF
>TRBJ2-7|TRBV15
CATSREYGYEQYF
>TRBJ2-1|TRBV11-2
CASSFLRDRGLNEQFF
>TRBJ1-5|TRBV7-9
CASSPSRVGTNQPQHF
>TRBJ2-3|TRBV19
CASSTSGYTDTQYF
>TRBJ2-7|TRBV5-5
CASSGAGHLYEQYF
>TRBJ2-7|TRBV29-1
CSVMTGDEQYF
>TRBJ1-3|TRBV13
CASSSSLGNTIYF
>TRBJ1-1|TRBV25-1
CASSTNRGKAFF
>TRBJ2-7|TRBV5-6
CASSFNWETTYEQYF
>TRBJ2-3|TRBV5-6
CASGPIAGEADTQYF
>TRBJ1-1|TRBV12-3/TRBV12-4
CASSPRPGEGAEAFF
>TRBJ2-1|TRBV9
CASSVGGSGNEQFF
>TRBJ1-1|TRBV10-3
CAIRSGVNTEAFF
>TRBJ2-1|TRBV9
CASSPGGVGGGYNEQFF
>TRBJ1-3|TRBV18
CASSPPNSGGRNTIYF
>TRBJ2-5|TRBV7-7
CASSFNFASETQYF
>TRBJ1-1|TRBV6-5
CASSYSQGVVGTEAFF
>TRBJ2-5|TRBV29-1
CSVGVTVLQETQYF
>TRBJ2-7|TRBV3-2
CAPRGNTYEQYF
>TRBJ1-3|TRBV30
CAWTGEQGFGNTIYF
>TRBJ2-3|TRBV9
CASSARLAGPKDTQYF
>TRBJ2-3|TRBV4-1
CASSQDVNIRTGGPVGTDTQYF
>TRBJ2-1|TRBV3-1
CASSQAGPQFF
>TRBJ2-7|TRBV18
CASSPPLDRTYEQYF
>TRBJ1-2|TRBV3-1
CASSPTGGYGYTF
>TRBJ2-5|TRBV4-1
CASSQVVTSGGVPPQYF
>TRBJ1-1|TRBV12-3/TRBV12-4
CATLPEEAFF
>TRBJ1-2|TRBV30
CAWRSSRNGYTF
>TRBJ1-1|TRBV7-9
CASSLSGGSPKSTEAFF
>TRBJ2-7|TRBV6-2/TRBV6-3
CASSYAFRGEYEQYF
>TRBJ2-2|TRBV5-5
CASSFWTSGSVGELFF
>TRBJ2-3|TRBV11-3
CASSGTTKDTQYF
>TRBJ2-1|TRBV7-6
CASSLGLALGYNEQFF
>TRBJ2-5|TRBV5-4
CASSFGGQLQETQYF
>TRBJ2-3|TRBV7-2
CASSQRQGFGTDTQYF
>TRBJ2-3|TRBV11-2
CASSLEGPTDTQYF
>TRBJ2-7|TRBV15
CATSREQSYEQYF
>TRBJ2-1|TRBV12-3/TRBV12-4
CASSFQGDVASGIRFF
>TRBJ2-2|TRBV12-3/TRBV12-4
CASSLWLGITGELFF
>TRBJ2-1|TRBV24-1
CATSGEGTYNEQFF
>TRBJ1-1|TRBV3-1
CASSQGVGTEAFF
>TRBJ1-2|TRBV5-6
CASLEQGTRAHYGYTF
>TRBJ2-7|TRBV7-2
CASSFSGGKSYEQYF
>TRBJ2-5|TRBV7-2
CASSLVGKTQYF
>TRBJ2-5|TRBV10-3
CAISPGTGGYKETQYF
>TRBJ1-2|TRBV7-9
CASSLERAGDGYTF
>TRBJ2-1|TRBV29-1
CSVEEGGASSYNEQFF
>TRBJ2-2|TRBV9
CASSPGGGGRKSGELFF
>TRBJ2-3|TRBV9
CASSVAGAGDTQYF
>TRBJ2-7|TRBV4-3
CASSQDPGGSYEQYF